This TCR beta chain stems from a study of CD8+ T cells in alopecia areata listed by TCRdb under 2018. About the full investigation: Treated patients were enrolled in an open-label pilot trial of oral tofacitinib at 5 to 10 mg twice daily for moderate-to-severe alopecia areata. The RNA source kit depended on sample type: the PAXgene miRNA kit for fixed scalp, the miRNeasy kit for PBMCs, and the RNeasy kit for mouse skin. Tofacitinib was administered for 6 to 18 months, and 6 months of follow-up off drug were then conducted to assess delayed response and recurrence. In both human patients and the C3H/HeJ mouse model, the study applied high-throughput TCRbeta sequencing to look at T cell clonal expansion in alopecia areata. Biopsies were taken from tofacitinib-treated patients at baseline and again at 4 and 24 weeks into treatment, and several of those patients also had a later scalp biopsy. Amplification of TCRbeta CDR3 regions was done by immunoSEQ multiplex PCR using 35 Vbeta forward primers and 13 Jbeta reverse primers. Scalp clonality was compared among normal scalp (n=4), patchy alopecia areata scalp (n=8), and alopecia totalis/universalis scalp (n=8). In humans, TCRbeta sequencing was performed on scalp tissue and on sorted CD4+ and CD8+ peripheral blood T cells from healthy controls and from patients with patchy or totalis/universalis alopecia areata.

There are 17 amino acids in the CDR3, from cysteine to phenylalanine inclusive. The sequence is cut down to CDR3 DNA, 51 bases in frame from base 1. The V end gives up 4 bases and the J end 0 bases, leaving 12 bases in the junction not matched to a gene. From the germline V gene, CDR1 is SGHDT and CDR2 is YYEEEE. The sample's time point label, in plain terms: baseline before oral tofacitinib. Lesional scalp punch biopsies and peripheral blood were collected from alopecia areata patients. After PBMCs were isolated by density centrifugation and stained for CD3, CD4 and CD8, a FACSAria was used to sort CD4+ and CD8+ T cells. The investigation overall reported the following: Scalp TCR repertoire analysis is complicated because resident alphabeta T cells in normal human skin are also sequenced, whereas mouse skin is dominated by gammadelta T cells. Compared with normal scalp, lesional scalp had higher clonality and more expanded CD8+ clones, particularly in alopecia totalis/universalis, a pattern that suggests antigenic drive. TCR sequences shared between patients were less clear than in mice, possibly partly because of HLA diversity in the patient population.

Of note for this clone: Its cognate antigen has yet to be identified. No much larger clone is present one base from it, and per-base qualities are unavailable.

The library was made by the immunoSEQ multiplex PCR assay. For TCR sequencing, RNA was extracted from every sample and reverse transcribed into cDNA to serve as template. First-strand cDNA was synthesized with SuperScript III using a 2:1 mix of oligo-dT and random hexamers. A synthetic immune receptor repertoire was used to gauge amplification bias, and whatever bias remained was removed computationally. The paper's data handling went like this. Raw reads were preprocessed to remove errors, and CDR3 was defined by IMGT conventions from the conserved cysteine to phenylalanine. Clonality was computed as 1 minus the Shannon entropy, with the entropy normalized by log2 of the number of productive unique TCRs. Scalp TCRbeta sequences were cross-referenced with sorted blood CD4 and CD8 repertoires so that the CD4 or CD8 identity of scalp clones could be inferred. The clones in this table, taken by TCRdb from immuneACCESS, are in-frame only. Not every clone is retained; where verified, under half of the shortfall comes from an unresolved V gene, and the cause of the rest is unknown. V, J and clone size are taken as reported in that table, and D and trimming were inferred from the DNA itself. The sample records 150,000 to 180,000 clones, 45% to 60% of which are singletons. Roughly 19% of the sample goes to the ten largest clones.

The sequences come from CD8+ T cells sorted from blood, collected at week 0. This receptor was taken from a human donor with alopecia areata. This receptor chain uses TRBV5-6 and TRBJ1-2, and 7 bases in between align with TRBD1. The sequenced DNA: TGTGCCAGCAGCCCGTTGACAGGGAGGGGGCCTAACTATGGCTACACCTTC. Translation gives CASSPLTGRGPNYGYTF.